These 4 T cell receptor beta chains were sequenced from one sample in a study of cytotoxic CD8 clonotypes in ibrutinib-treated CLL. Sequencing used immunoSEQ multiplex PCR; TCRdb keeps in-frame clones, though not all of them. The data hold roughly 250,000 clones, with 60% to 75% observed a single time. The material sequenced was PBMCs, taken after 24 months of ibrutinib treatment. Source of these receptors: a human donor with chronic lymphocytic leukemia.

The chain's CDR3 is CASSVLRASGNTIYF. The CDR3 nucleotides read TGTGCCAGCAGTGTTCTAAGGGCCTCTGGAAACACCATATATTTT. The V gene is TRBV2, the J gene TRBJ1-3; the D is unclear. The CDR3 totals 15 residues. V lost 4 bases, J lost 0 bases, and 10 bases lay in between. The germline CDR1 and CDR2 sequences are SNHLY and FYNNEI.

The chain joins TRBV7-2 to TRBJ2-1; D gene unclear. This CDR3 is 14 amino acids long. The germline V gene has CDR1 SGHTA and CDR2 FQGNSA. The V gene lost 0 bases and the J gene lost 6 bases, with 9 bases spanning the gap. The CDR3 DNA is TGTGCCAGCAGCTTAGCGCTGGAACGCAATGAGCAGTTCTTC. Protein product: CASSLALERNEQFF.

The chain couples TRBV9 to TRBJ2-1, with TRBD1 matching over 7 bases. The CDR3 runs 13 residues. Germline CDR1 is SGDLS and CDR2 is YYNGEE. V lost 4 bases, J lost 9 bases, and 7 bases stayed unmatched. CDR3 coding DNA: TGTGCCAGCAGCCCATCCCCAGGGGGTGAGCAGTTCTTC. This encodes CASSPSPGGEQFF.

This clone turned up a few times. The chain is built from TRBV28 and TRBJ1-1; D is unresolved. This CDR3 is built from 15 residues. CDR1 and CDR2 from the germline V gene are MDHEN and SYDVKM. V dropped 7 bases and J dropped 0 bases, with 15 bases sitting between them. The CDR3 nucleotides read TGTGCCAGCACCCCTAGCGGACGACTGAACACTGAAGCTTTCTTT. Protein: CASTPSGRLNTEAFF.